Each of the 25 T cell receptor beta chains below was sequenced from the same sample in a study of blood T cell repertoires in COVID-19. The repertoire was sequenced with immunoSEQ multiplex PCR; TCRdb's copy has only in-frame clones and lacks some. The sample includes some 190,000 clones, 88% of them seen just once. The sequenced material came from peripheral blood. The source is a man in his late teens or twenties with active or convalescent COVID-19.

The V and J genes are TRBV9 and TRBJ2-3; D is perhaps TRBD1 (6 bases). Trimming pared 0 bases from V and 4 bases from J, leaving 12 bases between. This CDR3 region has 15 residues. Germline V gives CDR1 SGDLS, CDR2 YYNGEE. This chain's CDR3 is CASSVGWGQADTQYF. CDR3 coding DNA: TGTGCCAGCAGCGTAGGGTGGGGGCAAGCAGATACGCAGTATTTT.

CDR3 amino acids: CASSQDVGSPLHF. In nucleotides, the CDR3 is TGTGCCAGCAGCCAAGATGTCGGTTCACCCCTCCACTTT. J is TRBJ1-6 and V is TRBV3-1 (or the pseudogene TRBV3-2); D gene ambiguous. V was clipped by 0 bases and J by 9 bases, with 6 bases between them. The germline V gene has CDR1 LGHDT and CDR2 YNNKEL (reference sequence). The CDR3 covers 13 residues.

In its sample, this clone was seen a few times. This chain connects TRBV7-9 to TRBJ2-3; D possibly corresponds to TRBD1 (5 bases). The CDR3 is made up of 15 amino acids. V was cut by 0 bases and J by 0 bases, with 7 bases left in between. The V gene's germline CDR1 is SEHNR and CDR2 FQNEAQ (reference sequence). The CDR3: CASSLAGPSTDTQYF. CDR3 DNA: TGTGCCAGCAGCTTAGCGGGGCCCAGCACAGATACGCAGTATTTT.

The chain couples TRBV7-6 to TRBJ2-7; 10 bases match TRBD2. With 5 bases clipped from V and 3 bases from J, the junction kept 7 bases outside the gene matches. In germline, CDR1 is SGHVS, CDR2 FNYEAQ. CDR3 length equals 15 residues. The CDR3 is CASSLSGRADYEQYF. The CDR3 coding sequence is TGTGCCAGCAGCCTGAGCGGGAGGGCCGACTACGAGCAGTACTTC.

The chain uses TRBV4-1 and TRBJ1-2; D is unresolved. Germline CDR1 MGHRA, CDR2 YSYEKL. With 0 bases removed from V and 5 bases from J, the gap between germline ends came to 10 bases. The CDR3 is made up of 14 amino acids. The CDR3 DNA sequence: TGCGCCAGCAGCCAAGACGGTGGTTGGTATGGCTACACCTTC. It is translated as CASSQDGGWYGYTF.

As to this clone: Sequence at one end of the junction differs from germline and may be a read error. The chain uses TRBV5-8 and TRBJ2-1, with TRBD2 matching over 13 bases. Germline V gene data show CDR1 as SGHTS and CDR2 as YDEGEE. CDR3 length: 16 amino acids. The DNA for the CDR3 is TGTGCCAGCAGCGTATCACCGGGACTAGCGGGAATTGAGGAGTTCTTC. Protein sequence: CASSVSPGLAGIEEFF.

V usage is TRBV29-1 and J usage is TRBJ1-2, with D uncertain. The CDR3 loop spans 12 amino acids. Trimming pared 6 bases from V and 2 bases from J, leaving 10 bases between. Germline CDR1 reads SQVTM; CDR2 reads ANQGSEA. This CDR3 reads CSVKLENYGYTF. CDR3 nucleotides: TGCAGCGTCAAGCTCGAAAACTATGGCTACACCTTC.

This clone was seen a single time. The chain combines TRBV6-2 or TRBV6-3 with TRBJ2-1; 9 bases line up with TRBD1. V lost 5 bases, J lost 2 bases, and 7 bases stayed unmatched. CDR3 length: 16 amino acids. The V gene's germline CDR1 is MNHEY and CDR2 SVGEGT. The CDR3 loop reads CASSGWDREAYNEQFF. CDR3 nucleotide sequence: TGTGCCAGCAGTGGTTGGGACAGGGAGGCCTACAATGAGCAGTTCTTC.

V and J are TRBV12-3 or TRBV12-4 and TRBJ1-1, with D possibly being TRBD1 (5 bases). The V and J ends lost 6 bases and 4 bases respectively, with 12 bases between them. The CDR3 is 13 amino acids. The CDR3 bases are TGTGCCAGCAGCGCTTGGGGGGGCACTGAAGCTTTCTTT. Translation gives CASSAWGGTEAFF.

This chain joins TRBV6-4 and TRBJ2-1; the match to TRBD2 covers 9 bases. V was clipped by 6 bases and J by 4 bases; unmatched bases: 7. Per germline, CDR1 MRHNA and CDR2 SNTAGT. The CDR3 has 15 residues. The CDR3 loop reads CASSRRLAVYNEQFF. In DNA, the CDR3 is TGTGCCAGCAGCAGAAGACTAGCGGTATACAATGAGCAGTTCTTC.

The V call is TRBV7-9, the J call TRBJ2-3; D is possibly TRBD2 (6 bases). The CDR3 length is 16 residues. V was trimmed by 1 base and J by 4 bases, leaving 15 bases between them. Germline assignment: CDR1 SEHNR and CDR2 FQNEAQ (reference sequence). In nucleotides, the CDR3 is TGTGCCAGCAGCTTAGTGGGAGCGGGTGTCTCAGATACGCAGTATTTT. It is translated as CASSLVGAGVSDTQYF.

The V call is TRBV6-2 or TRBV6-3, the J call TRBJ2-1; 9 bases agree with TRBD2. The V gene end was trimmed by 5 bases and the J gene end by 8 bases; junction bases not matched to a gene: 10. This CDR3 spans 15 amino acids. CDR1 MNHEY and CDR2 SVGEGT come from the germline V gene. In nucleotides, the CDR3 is TGTGCCAGCAGTACTTGGCTAGCGGGAAACGATGAGCAGTTCTTC. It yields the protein CASSTWLAGNDEQFF.

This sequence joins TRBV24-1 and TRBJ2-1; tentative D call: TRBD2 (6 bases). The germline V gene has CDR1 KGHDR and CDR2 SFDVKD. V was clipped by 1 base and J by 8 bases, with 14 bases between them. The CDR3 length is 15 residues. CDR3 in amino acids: CATSDFWLAWDEQFF. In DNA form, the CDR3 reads TGTGCCACCAGTGATTTTTGGCTAGCGTGGGATGAGCAGTTCTTC.

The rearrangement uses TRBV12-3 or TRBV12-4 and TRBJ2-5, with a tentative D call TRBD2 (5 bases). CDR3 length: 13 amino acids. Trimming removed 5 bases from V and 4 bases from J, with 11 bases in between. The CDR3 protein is CASSRTGGETQYF. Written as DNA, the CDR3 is TGTGCCAGCAGTAGGACTGGAGGAGAGACCCAGTACTTC.

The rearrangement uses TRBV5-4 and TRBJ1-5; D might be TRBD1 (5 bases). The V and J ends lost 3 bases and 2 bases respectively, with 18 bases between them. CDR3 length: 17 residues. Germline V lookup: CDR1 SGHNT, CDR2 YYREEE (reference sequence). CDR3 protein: CASSYTSGAPGNQPQHF. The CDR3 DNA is TGTGCCAGCAGCTACACCAGCGGGGCCCCGGGCAATCAGCCCCAGCATTTT. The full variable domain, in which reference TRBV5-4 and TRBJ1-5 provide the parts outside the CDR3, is ETGVTQSPTHLIKTRGQQVTLRCSSQSGHNTVSWYQQALGQGPQFIFQYYREEENGRGNFPPRFSGLQFPNYSSELNVNALELDDSALYLCASSYTSGAPGNQPQHFGDGTRLSIL.

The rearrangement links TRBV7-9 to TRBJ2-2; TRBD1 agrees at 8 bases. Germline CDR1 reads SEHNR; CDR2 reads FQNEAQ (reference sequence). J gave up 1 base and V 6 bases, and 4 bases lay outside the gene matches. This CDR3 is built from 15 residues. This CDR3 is CASSRGQGNTGELFF. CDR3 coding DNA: TGTGCCAGCAGTCGCGGACAGGGGAACACCGGGGAGCTGTTTTTT.

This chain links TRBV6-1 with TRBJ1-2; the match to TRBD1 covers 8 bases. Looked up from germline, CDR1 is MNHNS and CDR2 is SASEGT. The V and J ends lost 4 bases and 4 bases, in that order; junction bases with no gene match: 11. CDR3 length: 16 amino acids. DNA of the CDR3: TGTGCCAGCAGTGCACAGACAGGGGACCGCTTCTATGGCTACACCTTC. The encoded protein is CASSAQTGDRFYGYTF.

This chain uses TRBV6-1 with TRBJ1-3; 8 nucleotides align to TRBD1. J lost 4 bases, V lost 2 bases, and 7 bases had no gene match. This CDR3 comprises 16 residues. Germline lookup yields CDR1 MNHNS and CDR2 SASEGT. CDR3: CASSEFGQGEGNTIYF. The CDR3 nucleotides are TGTGCCAGCAGTGAATTTGGACAGGGCGAGGGAAACACCATATATTTT.

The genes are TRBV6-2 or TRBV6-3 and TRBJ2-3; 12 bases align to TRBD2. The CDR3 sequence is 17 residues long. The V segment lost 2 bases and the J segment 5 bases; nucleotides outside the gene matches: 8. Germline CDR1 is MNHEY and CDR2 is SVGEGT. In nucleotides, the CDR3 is TGTGCCAGCAGTTACCCCCAACTAGCGGGAGGCCTAGATACGCAGTATTTT. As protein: CASSYPQLAGGLDTQYF.

The CDR3 DNA is TGTGCCAGCAGTGAAGGGACAGGTTTCAACACTGAAGCTTTCTTT. Protein: CASSEGTGFNTEAFF. The chain links TRBV2 to TRBJ1-1, with 7 positions matching TRBD1. The CDR3 is 15 residues long. V lost 1 base and J lost 2; bases outside the gene matches: 4. Germline V lookup: CDR1 SNHLY, CDR2 FYNNEI.

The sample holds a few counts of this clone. CDR3: CASSSPSSRDLGSPLHF. The CDR3 region has the DNA TGTGCCAGCAGCTCGCCCTCCTCCAGGGACTTAGGTTCACCCCTCCACTTT. The chain has TRBV5-6 and TRBJ1-6; D is perhaps TRBD1 (5 bases). Trimming shortened V by 3 bases and J by 9 bases, and 22 bases separated the two germline ends. The germline V gene encodes CDR1 SGHDT and CDR2 YYEEEE. The CDR3 is 17 residues long.

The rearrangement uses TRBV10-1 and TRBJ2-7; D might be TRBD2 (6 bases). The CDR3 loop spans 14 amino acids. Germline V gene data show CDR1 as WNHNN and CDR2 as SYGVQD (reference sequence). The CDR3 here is CAVDSGVLPYEQYF. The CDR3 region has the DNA TGCGCAGTGGACTCGGGGGTCCTCCCCTACGAGCAGTACTTC.

The CDR3, as DNA: TGTGCCAGCAGCGGGGGACAGCCACCCTACGAGCAGTACTTC. Its translation: CASSGGQPPYEQYF. The chain recombines TRBV9 with TRBJ2-7; 7 nucleotides align to TRBD1. There are 14 residues in the CDR3. Germline V gene lookup returns CDR1 SGDLS and CDR2 YYNGEE. With 3 bases clipped from V and 2 bases from J, the junction kept 5 bases outside the gene matches.

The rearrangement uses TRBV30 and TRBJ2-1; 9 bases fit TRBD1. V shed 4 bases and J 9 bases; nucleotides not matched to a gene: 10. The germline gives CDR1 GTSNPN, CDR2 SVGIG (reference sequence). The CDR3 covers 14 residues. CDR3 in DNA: TGTGCCTGGAACCGGGACAGGGAATATGGTGAGCAGTTCTTC. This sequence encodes CAWNRDREYGEQFF.

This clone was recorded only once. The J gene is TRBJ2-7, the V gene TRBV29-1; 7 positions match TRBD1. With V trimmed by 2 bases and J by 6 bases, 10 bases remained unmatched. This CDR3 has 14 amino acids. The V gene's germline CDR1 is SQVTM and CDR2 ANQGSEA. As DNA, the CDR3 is TGCAGCGTTGAACTACAGGGGCGAGGGGGCGAGCAGTACTTC. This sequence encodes CSVELQGRGGEQYF.